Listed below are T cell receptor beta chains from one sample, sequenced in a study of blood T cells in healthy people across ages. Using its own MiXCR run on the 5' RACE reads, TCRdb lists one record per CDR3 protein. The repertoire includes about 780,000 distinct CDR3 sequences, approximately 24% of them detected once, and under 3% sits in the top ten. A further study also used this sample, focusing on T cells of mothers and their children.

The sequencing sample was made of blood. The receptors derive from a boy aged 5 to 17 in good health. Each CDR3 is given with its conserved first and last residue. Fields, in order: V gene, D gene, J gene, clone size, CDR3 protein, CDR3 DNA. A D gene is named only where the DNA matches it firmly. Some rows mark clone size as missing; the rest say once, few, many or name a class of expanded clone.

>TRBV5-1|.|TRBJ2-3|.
CASSIDRPSTDTQYF
TGCGCCAGCAGCATTGACAGACCTAGCACAGATACGCAGTATTTT
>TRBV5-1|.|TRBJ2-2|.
CASSASRTGTGELFF
TGCGCCAGCAGCGCTTCGAGAACGGGGACCGGGGAGCTGTTTTTT
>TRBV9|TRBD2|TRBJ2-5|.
CASSVEGRSGGSETQYF
TGTGCCAGCAGCGTAGAAGGTCGTAGCGGGGGAAGTGAGACCCAGTACTTC
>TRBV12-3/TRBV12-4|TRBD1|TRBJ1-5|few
CASSGNRGLQPQHF
TGTGCCAGCAGTGGAAACAGGGGGCTTCAGCCCCAGCATTTT
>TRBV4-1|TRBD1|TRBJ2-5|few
CASSQEAGGAFEQYF
TGCGCCAGCAGCCAAGAGGCAGGGGGAGCGTTTGAGCAGTACTTC
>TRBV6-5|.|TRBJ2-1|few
CASSLDYFYNEQFF
TGTGCCAGCAGTTTAGACTATTTCTACAATGAGCAGTTCTTC
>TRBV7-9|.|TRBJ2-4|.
CASSSTGIVAKNIQYF
TGTGCCAGCAGCTCAACAGGGATTGTGGCCAAAAACATTCAGTACTTC
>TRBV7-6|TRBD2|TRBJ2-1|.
CASSLARVAGDNEQFF
TGTGCCAGCAGCTTAGCGCGGGTAGCGGGGGATAATGAGCAGTTCTTC
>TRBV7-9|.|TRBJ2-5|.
CASSSYKGVRETQYF
TGTGCCAGCAGCTCCTACAAGGGGGTTCGGGAGACCCAGTACTTC
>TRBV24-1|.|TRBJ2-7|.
CATSDFGAGDFYEQYF
TGTGCCACCAGTGATTTCGGGGCAGGTGATTTCTACGAGCAGTACTTC